Listed below are T cell receptor beta chains from one sample, sequenced in a study of cytomegalovirus exposure and HLA in healthy donors. Measured with immunoSEQ multiplex PCR; TCRdb has only the in-frame clones, and not every one. The repertoire holds about 160,000 clones, 70% to 90% seen once, with almost 3% in the top ten. The sequencing sample was made of PBMCs. The receptors were gathered from a man aged 18 to 35 in good health and CMV-seronegative. Both conserved end residues are part of each CDR3. D genes are given only for firm matches. Part of the rows lack a size; the others show once, few, many or a class for expanded clones.

v_call | d_call | clone_size | cdr3_aa
TRBV7-2 | - | - | CASSFNLEQFF
TRBV25-1 | TRBD2 | - | CASSELVLAAYNEQFF
TRBV10-3 | TRBD2 | once | CAISEPSGDFYEQFF
TRBV6-5 | - | - | CASSYSGPSGNTIYF
TRBV29-1 | TRBD1 | - | CSVEGAGGNSNYGYTF
TRBV18 | - | - | CASSPYMSGGGELFF
TRBV7-2 | - | - | CASSLNMRGPYEQYF
TRBV6-5 | - | - | CASSSSVGAQYF
TRBV28 | - | - | CASSFPPVEAFF
TRBV7-9 | - | - | CASSLGHNQPQHF
TRBV29-1 | - | - | CSVAGGRMKYQETQYF
TRBV6-5 | - | - | CASSFPNQPQHF
TRBV27 | - | - | CASSLRSRAGAMNTEAFF
TRBV7-6 | TRBD1 | - | CASSLPGTGSEKLFF
TRBV19 | - | - | CASSMSDREAFF
TRBV28 | TRBD1 | - | CASSPSNRGSNQPQHF
TRBV29-1 | - | - | CSVEEGRGSYEQYF
TRBV6-5 | - | - | CASSYGPGTDTQYF
TRBV5-1 | TRBD1 | - | CASSSGQVADKLFF
TRBV19 | TRBD2 | - | CASSINFRAGAPEQFF
TRBV6-5 | - | - | CASSYSSGTDQPQHF
TRBV10-3 | - | - | CAIRENTEAFF
TRBV4-3 | - | - | CASSQHARSTNEKLFF
TRBV23-1 | TRBD2 | few | CASSPGREGTGELFF